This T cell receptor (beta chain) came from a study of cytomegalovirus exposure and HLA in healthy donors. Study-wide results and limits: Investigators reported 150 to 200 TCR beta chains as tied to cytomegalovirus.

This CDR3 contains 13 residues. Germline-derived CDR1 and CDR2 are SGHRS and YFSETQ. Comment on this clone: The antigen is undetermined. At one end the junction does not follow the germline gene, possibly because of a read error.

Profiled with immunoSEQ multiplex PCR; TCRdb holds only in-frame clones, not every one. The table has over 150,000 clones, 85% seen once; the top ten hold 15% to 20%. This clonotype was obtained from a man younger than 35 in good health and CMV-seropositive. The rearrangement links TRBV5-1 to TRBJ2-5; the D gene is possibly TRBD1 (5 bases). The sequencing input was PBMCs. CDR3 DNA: TGCGCCAGCAGCTTAGCCGGACAAGGGACCCAGTACTTC. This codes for CASSLAGQGTQYF.